This entry concerns a single TCR beta chain. The sample is drawn from a study of OX40 agonist ivuxolimab in advanced cancers. As for the study in general: Earlier treatment with anti-PD-1, anti-PD-L1 or anti-CTLA-4 was permitted, and around 36% had received some.

Method: immunoSEQ multiplex PCR; TCRdb's copy keeps in-frame clones and lacks some. Altogether tens of thousands of clones are present, about 90% being singletons, with the ten largest covering approximately 0.5%. It was autoimmune disease history or systemic immunosuppression that excluded patients. In germline, CDR1 is SGHRS, CDR2 YFSETQ. CDR3 length equals 15 residues. Trimming left V 0 bases short and J 6 bases short, with 15 bases between. V usage is TRBV5-1 and J usage is TRBJ2-5; no clear D. This receptor was taken from an adult with an advanced solid tumor such as melanoma, head and neck, liver or kidney cancer. Specimen: CD4+ or CD8+ T cells sorted from blood, collected in a trial of the OX40 agonist ivuxolimab. CDR3: CASSLDRLMMQTQYF. The CDR3 region has the DNA TGCGCCAGCAGCTTGGATAGGCTCATGATGCAGACCCAGTACTTC.